This T cell receptor (beta chain) was documented in a study of blood T cell repertoires in COVID-19. Original processing notes: Reference gene primer amplification yielded estimated nucleated cell counts. The assay was immunoSEQ multiplex PCR, and TCRdb's table has in-frame clones only and misses some. The V and J calls and clone size come from that table; D and trimming were worked out from the DNA. The sample shows some 400,000 clones, more than 70% of them seen only once. V lost 2 bases and J 3 bases, leaving 17 bases between the germline ends. CDR1 and CDR2 (germline): MNHEY, SVGEGT. The CDR3 sequence is 16 residues long.

The sample taken for sequencing was peripheral blood. This sequence was found in a woman between 55 and 75 years old with COVID-19, enrolled during active disease. The V call is TRBV6-2 or TRBV6-3, the J call TRBJ2-7, with D perhaps TRBD2 (5 bases). CDR3 in amino acids: CASSYDLVGGIYEQYF. The CDR3 DNA is TGTGCCAGCAGTTACGATTTGGTAGGAGGAATCTACGAGCAGTACTTC.